The 25 T cell receptor beta chains below all came from one sample that was sequenced in a study of blood T cell repertoires in COVID-19 (dated by TCRdb to 2019 to 2021). Libraries were prepared through the immunoSEQ multiplex PCR assay. In TCRdb, the immuneACCESS table is reduced to in-frame sequences with V and J assigned. These tables do not hold every clone; where another copy was compared, an unresolved V gene accounts for under half, and the others remain unexplained. Here the sample has under 200,000 clones; around four fifths occur a single time. Approximately 4% of the sample belongs to the ten largest clones. Specimen: PBMCs or T cells enriched from blood (not recorded which). All receptors come from a woman between 50 and 59 years old in a cohort exposed to, infected with or recovered from COVID-19 (not recorded which).

The rearrangement joins TRBV7-2 to TRBJ1-2, with a tentative D call TRBD1 (5 bases). CDR1 SGHTA and CDR2 FQGNSA come from the germline V gene. V lost 5 bases, J lost 5 bases, and 9 bases lay in between. The CDR3 spans 12 residues. The CDR3 protein is CASSGGGYGYTF. In nucleotides, the CDR3 is TGTGCCAGCAGCGGCGGGGGTTATGGCTACACCTTC. The variable domain in full, with the rest retrieved from reference TRBV7-2 and TRBJ1-2, is GAGVSQSPSNKVTEKGKDVELRCDPISGHTALYWYRQSLGQGLEFLIYFQGNSAPDKSGLPSDRFSAERTGGSVSTLTIQRTQQEDSAVYLCASSGGGYGYTFGSGTRLTVV.

The chain is built from TRBV20-1 and TRBJ1-4; D may be TRBD1 (5 bases). The V end lost 3 bases, the J end lost 2 bases, and 7 bases lay between the germline ends. Per the germline V gene, CDR1 is DFQATT and CDR2 is SNEGSKA (reference sequence). There are 13 residues in the CDR3. The CDR3 DNA reads as TGCAGTGCTAGTAGGGGTACTAATGAAAAACTGTTTTTT. Its protein is CSASRGTNEKLFF.

V gene TRBV9 combines with J gene TRBJ2-7; 9 nucleotides line up with TRBD1. Germline lookup yields CDR1 SGDLS and CDR2 YYNGEE. This CDR3 is 13 amino acids long. The ends lost 4 bases at V and 3 bases at J; junction bases unmatched: 2. The CDR3 loop reads CASSRDRDYEQYF. DNA for the CDR3: TGTGCCAGCAGCCGGGACAGGGACTACGAGCAGTACTTC.

This clone was counted many times. V usage is TRBV19 and J usage is TRBJ1-1, with a weak D call TRBD1 (6 bases). V shed 3 bases and J shed 6 bases, with 11 bases lying between them. The CDR3 length is 13 residues. Germline CDR1 LNHDA, CDR2 SQIVND (reference sequence). DNA for the CDR3: TGTGCCAGTAGTATGGTACAGGGTTCTGAAGCTTTCTTT. Translating gives CASSMVQGSEAFF.

This clone was counted many times. This rearrangement joins TRBV10-3 to TRBJ2-3; 8 bases are a match to TRBD1. V shed 6 bases and J 1 base; nucleotides not matched to a gene: 6. This CDR3 is built from 15 residues. Germline values: CDR1 ENHRY, CDR2 SYGVKD. The CDR3 spells CAISFGQGGTDTQYF. The CDR3 DNA sequence: TGTGCCATCAGCTTCGGACAGGGCGGCACAGATACGCAGTATTTT.

The rearrangement joins TRBV28 to TRBJ1-5, with D uncertain. The CDR3 sequence is 13 residues long. Trimming cost V 5 bases and J 4 bases, with 9 bases left between them. Germline CDR1 MDHEN, CDR2 SYDVKM. The CDR3 region is CASSKERNQPQHF. CDR3 bases: TGTGCCAGCAGTAAAGAGAGGAATCAGCCCCAGCATTTT. Filled out from reference TRBV28 and TRBJ1-5, the complete variable domain reads DVKVTQSSRYLVKRTGEKVFLECVQDMDHENMFWYRQDPGLGLRLIYFSYDVKMKEKGDIPEGYSVSREKKERFSLILESASTNQTSMYLCASSKERNQPQHFGDGTRLSIL.

The J gene is TRBJ2-7, the V gene TRBV6-5, with D tentatively TRBD1 (6 bases). This CDR3 is built from 13 residues. The germline V and J ends were trimmed by 8 bases and 2 bases, with 13 bases remaining between them. Germline CDR1 and CDR2: MNHEY and SVGAGI. The DNA of the CDR3 is TGTGCCAGCGGGGACAAGGGAACCTACGAGCAGTACTTC. Translation: CASGDKGTYEQYF.

The chain employs TRBV5-5 and TRBJ1-5; D is uncertain. The CDR3 is 14 amino acids. Trimming stripped 1 base from V and 0 bases from J, with 5 bases between. Germline assignment: CDR1 SGHKS and CDR2 YYEKEE (reference sequence). CDR3 DNA sequence: TGTGCCAGCAGCTTGTCTAATAGCAATCAGCCCCAGCATTTT. Its protein is CASSLSNSNQPQHF.

This chain links TRBV30 with TRBJ2-5; 8 bases fit TRBD2. Germline values: CDR1 GTSNPN, CDR2 SVGIG (reference sequence). CDR3 length equals 14 residues. Trimming took 2 bases from V and 4 from J; bases not matched to a gene: 6. The DNA of the CDR3 is TGTGCCTGGAGTTCGGGGGGGCAGGTAGAGACCCAGTACTTC. This encodes CAWSSGGQVETQYF.

The table lists this clone with a few counts. This chain uses TRBV21-1 with TRBJ2-3; TRBD2, the table's D call, was not compared with the DNA. TRBV21-1 is noted as a pseudogene. This CDR3 spans 21 amino acids. The CDR3 nucleotides are TGTGCCAGCAGCAAAGCACAGTCTAGCGGGGGTCCCAACTGTTCGGAAGATACGCAGTATTTT. It encodes CASSKAQSSGGPNCSEDTQYF.

This clone has a single count. The genes are TRBV20-1 and TRBJ2-1, with TRBD1 identical over 10 bases. The ends lost 5 bases at V and 8 bases at J; junction bases unmatched: 0. There are 11 residues in the CDR3. The germline V gene has CDR1 DFQATT and CDR2 SNEGSKA (reference sequence). The CDR3 here is CSAGTGDEQFF. The CDR3 region has the DNA TGCAGTGCTGGGACAGGGGATGAGCAGTTCTTC.

The chain is built from TRBV12-3 or TRBV12-4 and TRBJ2-1; D perhaps matches TRBD1 (5 bases). This CDR3 is 12 amino acids long. Trimming stripped 8 bases from V and 3 bases from J, with 8 bases between. The CDR3 nucleotides are TGTGCCAGCGGACATGACTACAATGAGCAGTTCTTC. Residues: CASGHDYNEQFF.

The gene calls are TRBV18 and TRBJ2-1; 8 bases map to TRBD2. Germline V lookup: CDR1 KGHSH, CDR2 LQKENI. The CDR3 consists of 19 residues. V gave up 0 bases and J gave up 2 bases; unmatched junction bases: 12. Here the CDR3 reads CASSPPTVGGRQTYNEQFF. DNA for the CDR3: TGTGCCAGCTCACCACCCACTGTGGGCGGGAGGCAAACCTACAATGAGCAGTTCTTC.

The V and J genes are TRBV19 and TRBJ1-6, with D possibly matching TRBD1 (6 bases). The V end lost 11 bases, the J end lost 7 bases, and 21 bases lay between the germline ends. Germline V gene lookup returns CDR1 LNHDA and CDR2 SQIVND (reference sequence). The CDR3 length is 15 residues. This chain's CDR3 is CASNQRGQGNSPLHF. DNA for the CDR3: TGTGCCTCCAACCAGCGCGGGCAGGGGAATTCACCCCTCCACTTT.

The chain couples TRBV7-2 to TRBJ1-6; a weak D match, TRBD1 (6 bases). Trimming took off 6 bases at V and 0 bases at J, with 9 bases between the two ends. There are 15 residues in the CDR3. The germline V gene encodes CDR1 SGHTA and CDR2 FQGNSA. CDR3: CASRGQSSYNSPLHF. The CDR3 DNA is TGTGCCAGCAGAGGACAGAGCTCCTATAATTCACCCCTCCACTTT.

This chain links TRBV30 with TRBJ2-2, with TRBD2 matching 9 bases. This CDR3 has 16 residues. V shed 1 base and J 5 bases; nucleotides not matched to a gene: 8. Per the germline V gene, CDR1 is GTSNPN and CDR2 is SVGIG (reference sequence). The DNA for the CDR3 is TGTGCCTGGAGTGCCCCGCGGGGGGGTAGGACCGGGGAGCTGTTTTTT. This gives the protein CAWSAPRGGRTGELFF.

This sequence joins TRBV14 and TRBJ1-1, with D unclear. Looked up from germline, CDR1 is SGHDN and CDR2 is FVKESK. The CDR3 has 14 residues. Trimming removed 0 bases at V and 9 bases at J, with 14 bases between. CDR3 residues: CASSQDSGTAKAFF. The DNA for the CDR3 is TGTGCCAGCAGCCAAGATAGCGGAACAGCCAAAGCTTTCTTT.

CDR3 sequence reads: CASSPDRVISGTEAFF. The CDR3 DNA reads as TGTGCCAGCAGTCCGGACAGGGTGATATCGGGCACTGAAGCTTTCTTT. The chain employs TRBV28 and TRBJ1-1; 8 bases line up with TRBD1. This CDR3 region has 16 residues. V lost 5 bases to trimming and J lost 4 bases; unmatched junction nucleotides: 12. CDR1 and CDR2 (germline): MDHEN, SYDVKM.

V gene TRBV5-1 combines with J gene TRBJ2-7; TRBD2 agrees at 7 bases. CDR3 length: 15 residues. The J segment lost 6 bases and the V segment lost 4 bases, leaving 13 bases of the junction unmatched. The germline CDR1 and CDR2 sequences are SGHRS and YFSETQ. DNA for the CDR3: TGCGCCAGCAGCCGAGACGGGGGGAGGGACTCCGAGCAGTACTTC. Its translation is CASSRDGGRDSEQYF. Full variable domain (remainder filled in from reference TRBV5-1 and TRBJ2-7): KAGVTQTPRYLIKTRGQQVTLSCSPISGHRSVSWYQQTPGQGLQFLFEYFSETQRNKGNFPGRFSGRQFSNSRSEMNVSTLELGDSALYLCASSRDGGRDSEQYFGPGTRLTVT.

The chain uses TRBV15 and TRBJ2-2, with unresolved D. The CDR3 is made up of 13 amino acids. Trimming removed 6 bases from V and 7 bases from J, with 12 bases in between. Germline V lookup: CDR1 LNHNV, CDR2 YYDKDF (reference sequence). The chain's CDR3 is CATSNDPGGELFF. The CDR3 nucleotides read TGTGCCACCAGTAATGACCCGGGCGGGGAGCTGTTTTTT.

This chain connects TRBV7-2 to TRBJ2-1, with TRBD1 as a possible D gene (7 bases). The CDR3 sequence is 16 residues long. The V gene lost 2 bases and the J gene lost 3 bases, with 14 bases spanning the gap. Germline V gene sequence: CDR1 SGHTA, CDR2 FQGNSA. DNA of the CDR3: TGTGCCAGCAGCTTATTTCAGGGGGGCATCTACAATGAGCAGTTCTTC. This translates into CASSLFQGGIYNEQFF.

This clone was found once. The chain combines TRBV7-9 with TRBJ2-2; 8 nucleotides agree with TRBD2. Losses at the gene ends were 6 bases for V and 5 bases for J; bases not matched to a gene: 2. CDR1 SEHNR and CDR2 FQNEAQ come from the germline V gene (reference sequence). CDR3 length equals 13 residues. CDR3 sequence: CASRPGGTGELFF. CDR3 in DNA: TGTGCCAGCAGGCCGGGGGGGACCGGGGAGCTGTTTTTT.

This clone occurred once. The rearrangement links TRBV19 to TRBJ1-2; D is perhaps TRBD1 (6 bases). This CDR3 has 12 amino acids. Trimming removed 8 bases at V and 7 bases at J, with 14 bases between. CDR1 is LNHDA, CDR2 SQIVND, per germline (reference sequence). CDR3 protein: CASRRDIGGYTF. The DNA for the CDR3 is TGTGCCAGTCGCAGGGACATAGGTGGCTACACCTTC.

The gene calls are TRBV29-1 and TRBJ1-2; TRBD1 might be the D (5 bases). V dropped 2 bases and J dropped 0 bases, with 13 bases sitting between them. This CDR3 contains 15 residues. Germline-derived CDR1 and CDR2 are SQVTM and ANQGSEA. CDR3 sequence (DNA): TGCAGCGTTGAATGGCAGGCGACAGCTAACTATGGCTACACCTTC. Translated: CSVEWQATANYGYTF.

The chain employs TRBV12-3 or TRBV12-4 and TRBJ2-7, with D perhaps TRBD1 (5 bases). CDR3 length equals 11 residues. V gave up 2 bases and J gave up 6 bases, with 5 bases separating them. The DNA of the CDR3 is TGTGCCAGCAGTTTAAGGGGCGAGCAGTACTTC. It codes for CASSLRGEQYF.